These 22 T cell receptor beta chains share one sample of origin, sequenced in a study of technical replicates of blood from a few donors (dated by TCRdb to about 2017). Receptor libraries were prepared by the immunoSEQ multiplex PCR assay. Entries here come from immuneACCESS through TCRdb and include only in-frame sequences with V and J called. Some clones fail to appear in such tables; in the studies checked, an unresolved V gene covers under half of the shortfall, and the cause of the remainder is unknown. The sample profile shows 74,000 or so clones; about 96% of them were found once. The ten largest clones add up to around 0.2% of the sample. The sample consisted of T cells isolated from PBMCs. Receptors originate from a human donor in good health.

This rearrangement joins TRBV10-3 to TRBJ2-1; no clear D gene. This CDR3 comprises 18 residues. Per the germline V gene, CDR1 is ENHRY and CDR2 is SYGVKD. V shed 2 bases and J shed 0 bases, with 17 bases lying between them. In DNA, the CDR3 is TGTGCCATCAGTGAGGACTCGATCAGAGCACTCTCCTACAATGAGCAGTTCTTC. Protein: CAISEDSIRALSYNEQFF.

This rearrangement joins TRBV10-1 to TRBJ1-4; D unresolved. CDR3 length equals 14 residues. The ends were cut back, 3 bases at V and 3 bases at J, with 8 bases in the middle. CDR1 is WNHNN and CDR2 is SYGVQD in the germline V gene (reference sequence). CDR3 bases: TGCGCCAGCAGTGAAGGCAGGCCTAATGAAAAACTGTTTTTT. Its translation is CASSEGRPNEKLFF.

This clone was seen a single time. CDR3 DNA sequence: TGTGCCAGCAGCTTGGATCAGTCCCAGCCCCAGCATTTT. Its translation: CASSLDQSQPQHF. V and J are TRBV5-4 and TRBJ1-5, with unresolved D. Germline V lookup: CDR1 SGHNT, CDR2 YYREEE (reference sequence). V shed 0 bases and J shed 7 bases, with 8 bases lying between them. CDR3 size: 13 residues.

The chain employs TRBV2 and TRBJ1-5, with D perhaps matching TRBD1 (6 bases). With 4 bases removed from V and 5 bases from J, the gap between germline ends came to 15 bases. The CDR3 runs to 15 residues. Germline loops: CDR1 SNHLY, CDR2 FYNNEI. The CDR3 nucleotides are TGTGCCAGCAGTGTTTTTGGGGACACCTATCAGCCCCAGCATTTT. Translated, it gives CASSVFGDTYQPQHF.

This chain links TRBV6-1 with TRBJ1-1; D gene unclear. Per germline, CDR1 MNHNS and CDR2 SASEGT. The V end was cut by 8 bases, the J end by 6 bases, with 16 bases between. The CDR3 sequence is 13 residues long. CDR3 DNA: TGTGCCAGCGCGAGCACTACGAGCGCTGAAGCTTTCTTT. Amino acid sequence: CASASTTSAEAFF.

This chain links TRBV5-1 with TRBJ1-3; no reliable D call. CDR1 and CDR2 from the germline V gene are SGHRS and YFSETQ. V lost 0 bases, J lost 0 bases, and 7 bases lay in between. The CDR3 contains 15 residues. CDR3 in DNA: TGCGCCAGCAGCTTGGCACAGCCCTCTGGAAACACCATATATTTT. Amino acid sequence: CASSLAQPSGNTIYF. Together with reference TRBV5-1 and TRBJ1-3, the CDR3 gives the full variable domain: KAGVTQTPRYLIKTRGQQVTLSCSPISGHRSVSWYQQTPGQGLQFLFEYFSETQRNKGNFPGRFSGRQFSNSRSEMNVSTLELGDSALYLCASSLAQPSGNTIYFGEGSWLTVV.

The gene calls are TRBV5-1 and TRBJ2-1, with a possible D match to TRBD2 (7 bases). With 0 bases removed from V and 4 bases from J, the gap between germline ends came to 14 bases. The CDR3 has 16 residues. Germline V gives CDR1 SGHRS, CDR2 YFSETQ. CDR3 sequence (DNA): TGCGCCAGCAGCTTGGGAAGCGGGACACGGTACAATGAGCAGTTCTTC. Residues: CASSLGSGTRYNEQFF. Looking up the rest from reference TRBV5-1 and TRBJ2-1 gives the full variable domain: KAGVTQTPRYLIKTRGQQVTLSCSPISGHRSVSWYQQTPGQGLQFLFEYFSETQRNKGNFPGRFSGRQFSNSRSEMNVSTLELGDSALYLCASSLGSGTRYNEQFFGPGTRLTVL.

The chain carries TRBV20-1 and TRBJ1-6; D might be TRBD1 (5 bases). Germline V CDR1 and CDR2: DFQATT, SNEGSKA (reference sequence). The CDR3 totals 11 residues. V dropped 5 bases and J dropped 16 bases, with 15 bases sitting between them. CDR3 amino acids: CSAAGPISLHF. The CDR3 DNA follows: TGCAGTGCTGCGGGACCGATTTCGCTCCACTTT.

V gene TRBV27 combines with J gene TRBJ2-7; 8 bases line up with TRBD2. The V gene's germline CDR1 is MNHEY and CDR2 SMNVEV (reference sequence). Trimming cost V 6 bases and J 4 bases; bases outside gene matches: 5. This CDR3 has 13 amino acids. The CDR3 sequence is CASRTTSGYEQYF. The CDR3 DNA reads as TGTGCCAGCAGAACTACTAGCGGATACGAGCAGTACTTC.

J is TRBJ1-1 and V is TRBV18; 8 bases match TRBD1. Germline trimming cut 3 bases from V and 8 bases from J; bases unmatched to any gene: 8. This CDR3 comprises 14 residues. Germline V lookup: CDR1 KGHSH, CDR2 LQKENI. CDR3 sequence (DNA): TGTGCCAGCTCACCGGAGACAGGGGCTCCCGAAGCTTTCTTT. This gives the protein CASSPETGAPEAFF.

The rearrangement joins TRBV7-6 to TRBJ1-3; no clear D gene. The germline V and J ends were trimmed by 1 base and 2 bases, with 12 bases remaining between them. Germline values: CDR1 SGHVS, CDR2 FNYEAQ. The length of the CDR3 is 16 residues. CDR3 residues: CASSLGVSGTGNTIYF. DNA of the CDR3: TGTGCCAGCAGCTTAGGGGTGTCGGGGACTGGAAACACCATATATTTT.

V and J are TRBV19 and TRBJ2-1; tentatively, D is TRBD1 (6 bases). Germline V gene data show CDR1 as LNHDA and CDR2 as SQIVND (reference sequence). The CDR3 loop spans 16 amino acids. Trimming cost V 7 bases and J 0 bases, with 16 bases left between them. CDR3 protein: CASTASGDPSYNEQFF. The CDR3 region has the DNA TGTGCCAGTACCGCTTCAGGGGACCCCTCCTACAATGAGCAGTTCTTC.

The chain recombines TRBV6-5 with TRBJ2-7; D is perhaps TRBD2 (5 bases). Trimming took off 5 bases at V and 4 bases at J, with 15 bases between the two ends. Germline V gives CDR1 MNHEY, CDR2 SVGAGI. The CDR3 consists of 14 residues. The CDR3 nucleotides are TGTGCCAGCAGTGGGGAGATCGCCCCATACGAGCAGTACTTC. It encodes CASSGEIAPYEQYF.

This clone has a handful of counts. The V gene is TRBV19, the J gene TRBJ1-1; unclear D gene. This CDR3 has 14 amino acids. V lost 2 bases to trimming and J lost 0 bases, with 7 bases between them. Germline V lookup: CDR1 LNHDA, CDR2 SQIVND (reference sequence). Here the CDR3 reads CASSIQRMNTEAFF. CDR3 DNA: TGTGCCAGTAGTATACAGCGCATGAACACTGAAGCTTTCTTT.

This sequence joins TRBV27 and TRBJ2-7; tentatively, D is TRBD2 (6 bases). V lost 3 bases, J lost 0 bases, and 9 bases lay in between. The CDR3 loop spans 14 amino acids. The germline CDR1 and CDR2 sequences are MNHEY and SMNVEV (reference sequence). The CDR3 sequence: CASSFGGTSYEQYF. The CDR3 nucleotides read TGTGCCAGCAGTTTTGGCGGGACCTCCTACGAGCAGTACTTC.

The J gene is TRBJ2-1, the V gene TRBV6-5, with a possible D match to TRBD1 (6 bases). Deletions cut 5 bases from V and 7 bases from J, with 15 bases between. Germline V lookup: CDR1 MNHEY, CDR2 SVGAGI. This CDR3 is built from 14 residues. CDR3 sequence reads: CASSPLGQLNEQFF. CDR3 in DNA: TGTGCCAGCAGTCCCCTCGGACAGCTTAATGAGCAGTTCTTC.

The V gene is TRBV5-4, the J gene TRBJ1-1; TRBD1 agrees at 7 bases. The germline CDR1 and CDR2 sequences are SGHNT and YYREEE (reference sequence). After removal of 3 bases from V and 0 bases from J, the junction contained 8 bases not matched to a gene. This CDR3 has 16 amino acids. The CDR3, as DNA: TGTGCCAGCAGCTCTTGGAAACAGGGGATGAACACTGAAGCTTTCTTT. The encoded protein is CASSSWKQGMNTEAFF.

The genes are TRBV6-5 and TRBJ1-5, with no clear D. V lost 6 bases and J 2 bases, leaving 8 bases between the germline ends. Germline V CDR1 and CDR2: MNHEY, SVGAGI. This CDR3 region has 13 residues. This chain's CDR3 is CASSENGNQPQHF. The DNA for the CDR3 is TGTGCCAGCAGCGAGAATGGCAATCAGCCCCAGCATTTT.

The CDR3 DNA reads as TGTGCCAGCAGCCTACAGGGGTTAGCGGGAGATGAGCAGTTCTTC. This sequence encodes CASSLQGLAGDEQFF. The V and J genes are TRBV2 and TRBJ2-1, with TRBD2 identical over 9 bases. The germline V gene has CDR1 SNHLY and CDR2 FYNNEI. V trimming: 6 bases; J trimming: 8 bases; junction bases outside the gene matches: 11. The CDR3 has 15 residues.

In this sample, this clone turned up once. The CDR3 protein is CASSLLAYEQYF. The CDR3 DNA follows: TGTGCCAGCAGCTTACTGGCCTACGAGCAGTACTTC. The chain joins TRBV5-6 to TRBJ2-7; no clear D. The CDR3 totals 12 residues. Germline-derived CDR1 and CDR2 are SGHDT and YYEEEE. V lost 2 bases, J lost 2 bases, and 5 bases lay in between.

V and J are TRBV6-4 and TRBJ2-5; tentative D call: TRBD1 (5 bases). Between the trimmed V and J ends, which lost 2 bases and 0 bases, there was a span of 13 bases. Germline CDR1 reads MRHNA; CDR2 reads SNTAGT. This CDR3 spans 16 amino acids. Written as DNA, the CDR3 is TGTGCCAGCAGTGACGGGCAGGGCCCCTACCAAGAGACCCAGTACTTC. This translates into CASSDGQGPYQETQYF.

The chain is built from TRBV7-3 and TRBJ1-1, with D uncertain. This CDR3 has 14 residues. The germline V and J ends were trimmed by 2 bases and 3 bases, with 10 bases remaining between them. Germline lookup yields CDR1 SGHTA and CDR2 FQGTGA. The CDR3 sequence is CASSLGPQDTEAFF. CDR3 nucleotides: TGTGCCAGCAGCTTAGGCCCCCAGGACACTGAAGCTTTCTTT.